These T cell receptor beta chains were read from a single sample in a study of early T cells in non-severe SARS-CoV-2 infection. One entry per CDR3 protein, called by TCRdb with MiXCR from the 5' RACE reads. The sample has 45,000 to 75,000 distinct CDR3 sequences; about 8.9% are singletons. The sample taken for sequencing was whole blood. All receptors come from an adult who was a healthcare worker with PCR-confirmed SARS-CoV-2 infection or an uninfected control (not recorded which). Both conserved end residues are part of each CDR3. The order of the fields is clone size, J gene, D gene, V gene, CDR3 DNA, CDR3 protein. D genes are given only for firm matches. Where a row states a size, it is once, few, many or the class of an expanded clone; other rows omit it.

many | TRBJ1-2 | TRBD1 | TRBV28 | TGTGCCAGCAGGGAAAACAGGGGCGGCTCTAACTATGGCTACACCTTC | CASRENRGGSNYGYTF
few | TRBJ2-1 | NA | TRBV5-1 | TGCGCCAGCAGCCGAGCAGGGGTGGCCTCCTACAATGAGCAGTTCTTC | CASSRAGVASYNEQFF
many | TRBJ2-7 | NA | TRBV20-1 | TGCAGTGCTACGGGAAAAAGTAACGCCTACGAGCAGTACTTC | CSATGKSNAYEQYF
many | TRBJ2-7 | TRBD1 | TRBV7-2 | TGTGCCAGCAGCTTTTATCAGGGGGCCTACGAGCAGTACTTC | CASSFYQGAYEQYF
many | TRBJ1-1 | NA | TRBV28 | TGTGCCAGCAGGAACGCGAACACTGAAGCTTTCTTT | CASRNANTEAFF
many | TRBJ2-7 | TRBD1 | TRBV7-2 | TGTGCCAGCAACCCGGGACAGGGGCTTTACGAGCAGTACTTC | CASNPGQGLYEQYF
NA | TRBJ2-7 | NA | TRBV6-5 | TGTGCCAGCAGTTACGAGGGGGTCAGCCGAGAGCAGTACTTC | CASSYEGVSREQYF
NA | TRBJ2-1 | NA | TRBV11-2 | TGTGCCAGCAGCACTAGTAAGGGGAAAGGTATACCCTACAATGAGCAGTTCTTC | CASSTSKGKGIPYNEQFF
NA | TRBJ2-5 | NA | TRBV28 | TGTGCCAGCAGTTTCCCCAAGAGAACCCAGTACTTC | CASSFPKRTQYF
many | TRBJ1-6 | NA | TRBV7-9 | TGTGCCAGCAGCTTAGACAGGGCCAATAATTCACCCCTCCACTTT | CASSLDRANNSPLHF
many | TRBJ1-2 | NA | TRBV2 | TGTGCCAGCGGAGGGGCGCGCGGCTATGGCTACACCTTC | CASGGARGYGYTF
many | TRBJ2-1 | TRBD2 | TRBV7-9 | TGTGCCAGCATCCCGAATCTAGCGGGAGGTCAAGCCCACAATGAGCAGTTCTTC | CASIPNLAGGQAHNEQFF
once | TRBJ1-6 | NA | TRBV20-1 | TGCAGTGCCCTTACAGGGAGGTTACCCCTCCACTTT | CSALTGRLPLHF
few | TRBJ2-2 | NA | TRBV7-3 | TGTGCCAGCAGCTTAACGTTAGACACCGGGGAGCTGTTTTTT | CASSLTLDTGELFF
many | TRBJ1-1 | TRBD1 | TRBV7-2 | TGTGCCAGCAGCCCCCGGGACAGAGAAGCTTTCTTT | CASSPRDREAFF
NA | TRBJ2-7 | NA | TRBV10-2 | TGCGCCAGCAGGAACGGGGCAGGGTCGGCTCGTGAGCAGTACTTC | CASRNGAGSAREQYF
many | TRBJ2-1 | TRBD1 | TRBV6-2/TRBV6-3 | TGTGCCAGCAAGAGGGACAGGGGGCCCCTAGTCGATGAGCAGTTCTTC | CASKRDRGPLVDEQFF
many | TRBJ1-2 | NA | TRBV28 | TGTGCCAGCACTCACCCTGCCTATGGCTACACCTTC | CASTHPAYGYTF
NA | TRBJ1-4 | NA | TRBV29-1 | TGCAGCGTTTCCGTTATGGGAGATGAAAAACTGTTTTTT | CSVSVMGDEKLFF
few | TRBJ1-1 | NA | TRBV9 | TGTGCCAGCAGCCGCGGAAAGAACACTGAAGCCTTCTTT | CASSRGKNTEAFF
many | TRBJ1-3 | NA | TRBV30 | TGTGCCTGGACACCCGGGACATACGCTGGAAACACCATATATTTT | CAWTPGTYAGNTIYF
NA | TRBJ2-7 | NA | TRBV9 | TGTGCCAGCAGCGTAGACCTGGACCCTACCTACGAGCAGTACTTC | CASSVDLDPTYEQYF
NA | TRBJ2-3 | NA | TRBV24-1 | TGTGCCACCAGTGATTTGCCTGACCGGCGAGATACGCAGTATTTT | CATSDLPDRRDTQYF
NA | TRBJ1-1 | NA | TRBV6-6 | TGTGCCAGCAGCCCCGGGGGATCGATGTGGTACACTGAAGTTTTCTTT | CASSPGGSMWYTEVFF
NA | TRBJ1-1 | TRBD1 | TRBV9 | TGTGCCAGCAGCTTTGGGACAGGGAGAAGCTCTGAAGCTTTCTTT | CASSFGTGRSSEAFF
many | TRBJ2-2 | NA | TRBV28 | TGTGCCAGCAGTTTAGAAGTCAGGGGAAACACCGGGGAGCTGTTTTTT | CASSLEVRGNTGELFF
many | TRBJ2-1 | TRBD1 | TRBV11-3 | TGTGCCAGCAGCTCCGGGACAGGCCCGTACAATGAGCAGTTCTTC | CASSSGTGPYNEQFF
NA | TRBJ1-2 | TRBD1 | TRBV18 | TGTGCCAGCTCAGACGGGACAGCTGGCTACACCTTC | CASSDGTAGYTF
few | TRBJ2-1 | NA | TRBV5-1 | TGCGCCAGCAGCCGTAGGGGGGGTAGCTCCTACAATGAGCAGTTCTTC | CASSRRGGSSYNEQFF
many | TRBJ2-3 | NA | TRBV24-1 | TGTGCCACCAGTCCCCCCTTAGCTGGGGTATATACAGATACGCAGTATTTT | CATSPPLAGVYTDTQYF
few | TRBJ2-7 | TRBD2 | TRBV7-9 | TGTGCCAGCAGCCGACTAGCGGGAGGCGTGTACGAGCAGTACTTC | CASSRLAGGVYEQYF
NA | TRBJ1-6 | NA | TRBV6-2/TRBV6-3 | TGTGCCAGCCGCCTAGGAGGGAAGAGTTCACCCCTCCACTTT | CASRLGGKSSPLHF
many | TRBJ1-6 | TRBD1 | TRBV27 | TGTGCCAGCAGTACCTACGGGACAGCGAATTCACCCCTCCACTTT | CASSTYGTANSPLHF
many | TRBJ1-5 | TRBD1 | TRBV12-3/TRBV12-4 | TGTGCCAGCAGTTCTAGGACAGGGGGTCAGCCCCAGCATTTT | CASSSRTGGQPQHF
many | TRBJ2-7 | TRBD2 | TRBV11-2 | TGTGCCAGCAGCTTAGACCCCGGGACTAGCGTGGAGTACTTC | CASSLDPGTSVEYF
many | TRBJ2-7 | NA | TRBV6-1 | TGTGCCAGCAGTGTGGTCCGCGGGGAGCAGTACTTC | CASSVVRGEQYF
many | TRBJ2-1 | TRBD2 | TRBV9 | TGTGCCAGCAGCGGGATCGGGACTAGCGGGAGCAATGAGCAGTTCTTC | CASSGIGTSGSNEQFF
many | TRBJ2-2 | NA | TRBV30 | TGTGCCTGGAGTCACTCTACCGGGGAGCTGTTTTTT | CAWSHSTGELFF
few | TRBJ1-2 | NA | TRBV7-9 | TGTGCCAGCAGCAGAGCGACTGGGAAGGCTGGCTACACCTTC | CASSRATGKAGYTF
many | TRBJ2-3 | NA | TRBV14 | TGTGCCAGCAGCCTTCGACAGGCCGCAGATACGCAGTATTTT | CASSLRQAADTQYF
many | TRBJ2-7 | TRBD1 | TRBV7-6 | TGTGCCAGCAGCCGAACTCCGGGACAGGCCTACGAGCAGTACTTC | CASSRTPGQAYEQYF
many | TRBJ1-5 | NA | TRBV27 | TGTGCCAGCAGCGCAGTAGGGACGTCGCCCCAGCATTTT | CASSAVGTSPQHF
few | TRBJ2-2 | NA | TRBV2 | TGTGCCAGCACGGGGATGGCTTTCAACACCGGGGAGCTGTTTTTT | CASTGMAFNTGELFF
NA | TRBJ2-7 | NA | TRBV27 | TGTGCCAGCAGTTTACCGCCAGCGGTCGGGAGAGGCCACGAGCAGTACTTC | CASSLPPAVGRGHEQYF
NA | TRBJ1-1 | NA | TRBV7-6 | TGTGCCAGCAGCTTGGGACATCTGGACACTGAAGCTTTCTTT | CASSLGHLDTEAFF
many | TRBJ1-2 | TRBD1 | TRBV29-1 | TGCAGCGTTGGTGACAGGGGGGGCCTCTATGGCTACACCTTC | CSVGDRGGLYGYTF
many | TRBJ2-5 | TRBD2 | TRBV29-1 | TGCAGCGTGCGACTAGCGGGAGGGCCGGAGACCCAGTACTTC | CSVRLAGGPETQYF
few | TRBJ2-3 | TRBD2 | TRBV29-1 | TGCAGCGTTGTTGGCGGGAGCACGCCAGATACGCAGTATTTT | CSVVGGSTPDTQYF
many | TRBJ1-2 | NA | TRBV6-5 | TGTGCCAGCAGTCACGGGGGCACATATGGCTACACCTTC | CASSHGGTYGYTF
NA | TRBJ2-5 | NA | TRBV5-4 | TGTGCCAGCAGCTTGGCCTCTAGCGCGAGACAAGAGACCCAGTACTTC | CASSLASSARQETQYF
many | TRBJ2-1 | NA | TRBV3-1 | TGTGCCAGCAGCCGTTGGGCAGGGTCATCGGTTTTGGATGAGCAGTTCTTC | CASSRWAGSSVLDEQFF
few | TRBJ2-1 | TRBD2 | TRBV20-1 | TGCAGTGCTAGGATCCTCGGGGGCACTAGCGGTTACAATGAGCAGTTCTTC | CSARILGGTSGYNEQFF
few | TRBJ2-2 | TRBD2 | TRBV7-2 | TGTGCCAGCAGCCCCCACCTAGCGGCTAACACCGGGGAGCTGTTTTTT | CASSPHLAANTGELFF
NA | TRBJ1-2 | NA | TRBV7-9 | TGTGCCAGCAGCCCCCCTGGGCTCCTCGGCCTTAACTATGGCTACACCTTC | CASSPPGLLGLNYGYTF
NA | TRBJ2-4 | TRBD2 | TRBV20-1 | TGCAGTGCTAGAGTAGCGGGAGCGGGAGCCAAAAACATTCAGTACTTC | CSARVAGAGAKNIQYF
NA | TRBJ2-3 | TRBD2 | TRBV20-1 | TGCAGTGCTAGTGTGGGGGGGACAGATACGCAGTATTTT | CSASVGGTDTQYF
many | TRBJ2-1 | TRBD1 | TRBV27 | TGTGCCAGCAGGGGCGACCGGGGACAGGGGACCTACAATGAGCAGTTCTTC | CASRGDRGQGTYNEQFF
few | TRBJ1-5 | NA | TRBV12-3/TRBV12-4 | TGTGCCAGCACCCTGGACGGCGACAATCAGCCCCAGCATTTT | CASTLDGDNQPQHF
NA | TRBJ1-1 | NA | TRBV27 | TGTGCCAGCAGCCCGGACAGTAAGATCTCTGAAGCTTTCTTT | CASSPDSKISEAFF
many | TRBJ2-1 | NA | TRBV12-3/TRBV12-4 | TGTGCCAGCAGTTCCGGTCAGGTCGACAATGAGCAGTTCTTC | CASSSGQVDNEQFF